The 9 T cell receptor beta chains below all came from one sample that was sequenced in a study of blood T cell repertoires in COVID-19. Only in-frame clones appear in the TCRdb table, and some are missing; sequencing was by immunoSEQ multiplex PCR. The table shows 160,000 or so clones, with 80% to 95% occurring only once. The sequencing sample was made of peripheral blood. The receptor set was obtained from a woman in her sixties with COVID-19, enrolled during active disease.

The gene calls are TRBV19 and TRBJ1-3; weak D call: TRBD1 (5 bases). The CDR3 totals 16 residues. Trimming removed 1 base from V and 1 base from J, with 11 bases in between. CDR1 is LNHDA, CDR2 SQIVND, per germline (reference sequence). The chain's CDR3 is CASSIGTGFSGNTIYF. The CDR3, as DNA: TGTGCCAGTAGTATAGGAACAGGATTTTCTGGAAACACCATATATTTT.

The chain couples TRBV2 to TRBJ1-5, with D possibly being TRBD1 (6 bases). Trimming shortened V by 11 bases and J by 4 bases, and 12 bases separated the two germline ends. This CDR3 is built from 12 residues. Per the germline V gene, CDR1 is SNHLY and CDR2 is FYNNEI. This CDR3 is CAGSQGNQPQHF. The CDR3 DNA reads TGTGCCGGAAGTCAGGGGAATCAGCCCCAGCATTTT.

This chain joins TRBV11-3 and TRBJ1-2; tentative D call: TRBD1 (6 bases). V lost 3 bases to trimming and J lost 8 bases, with 13 bases between them. The CDR3 extends over 13 amino acids. Germline V gene sequence: CDR1 SGHNT, CDR2 YENEEA. The CDR3 protein is CASSFGRGEGYTF. CDR3 DNA sequence: TGTGCCAGCAGCTTTGGCAGGGGCGAGGGCTACACCTTC.

Here the CDR3 DNA reads TGTGCCAGCAGCCTATATAGCAATCAGCCCCAGCATTTT. It yields the protein CASSLYSNQPQHF. The chain has TRBV14 and TRBJ1-5; no clear D gene. Germline V gene sequence: CDR1 SGHDN, CDR2 FVKESK. CDR3 length equals 13 residues. With 4 bases removed from V and 0 bases from J, the gap between germline ends came to 4 bases.

The J gene is TRBJ1-1, the V gene TRBV29-1, with 8 bases that match TRBD1. V shed 6 bases, J shed 7 bases, and the junction held 13 bases outside the gene matches. The CDR3 contains 14 residues. Per the germline V gene, CDR1 is SQVTM and CDR2 is ANQGSEA. The CDR3 bases are TGCAGCGTCGACAGGGGCGGCGTTGGGGGTGAAGCTTTCTTT. Translation gives CSVDRGGVGGEAFF.

The genes are TRBV29-1 and TRBJ2-1; 13 positions agree with TRBD2. This CDR3 comprises 15 residues. Trimming cost V 5 bases and J 4 bases; bases outside gene matches: 5. Germline V CDR1 and CDR2: SQVTM, ANQGSEA. This CDR3 is CSVRGLAGVYNEQFF. CDR3 sequence (DNA): TGCAGCGTTCGTGGACTAGCGGGGGTTTACAATGAGCAGTTCTTC.

V and J are TRBV7-9 and TRBJ1-2; TRBD1 aligns across 10 bases. The length of the CDR3 is 20 residues. Germline CDR1 SEHNR, CDR2 FQNEAQ (reference sequence). V shed 5 bases and J 1 base; nucleotides not matched to a gene: 19. CDR3 coding DNA: TGTGCCAGCAGCAGACAGGACGGGGACAGGGGCCTCTCCAGTAACTATGGCTACACCTTC. Protein product: CASSRQDGDRGLSSNYGYTF. Complete variable domain (other parts from reference TRBV7-9 and TRBJ1-2): DTGVSQNPRHKITKRGQNVTFRCDPISEHNRLYWYRQTLGQGPEFLTYFQNEAQLEKSRLLSDRFSAERPKGSFSTLEIQRTEQGDSAMYLCASSRQDGDRGLSSNYGYTFGSGTRLTVV.

This clone was seen a handful of times. The chain carries TRBV5-1 and TRBJ2-3; D is unclear. This CDR3 contains 13 residues. CDR1 SGHRS and CDR2 YFSETQ come from the germline V gene. Trimming left V 0 bases short and J 6 bases short, with 8 bases between. The chain's CDR3 is CASSLGSRDTQYF. In nucleotides, the CDR3 is TGCGCCAGCAGCTTGGGGTCGCGGGATACGCAGTATTTT.

The chain combines TRBV12-5 with TRBJ1-5; D uncertain. Trimming removed 1 base at V and 4 bases at J, with 5 bases between. The CDR3 sequence is 13 residues long. Germline loops: CDR1 LGHNT, CDR2 FRNRAP. CDR3 sequence reads: CASGLAPNQPQHF. The CDR3 nucleotides read TGTGCTAGTGGTTTGGCCCCAAATCAGCCCCAGCATTTT.